This TCR beta chain was profiled in a study of spatial heterogeneity in lung cancer. Study-level information: Counts of TCR transcripts in tumor regions correlated strongly with a matched bulk RNA-seq T cell module score. Each unique TCR and UMI combination was seen more than ten times on average in raw reads.

By share, this clonotype counts as medium-sized. Its matching antigen is unknown. TCRdb recomputed calls from the 5' RACE reads with MiXCR, one row per CDR3 protein. Altogether around 5,000 distinct CDR3 sequences are present, 13% being singletons, with the ten largest covering roughly a tenth. The time point: sample taken at primary tumor resection. Whole RNA was taken from tumor, nontumor lung or frozen PBMC; it was then sequenced unsorted. There are 14 residues in the CDR3. Trimming at V came to 2 bases and at J to 6 bases, leaving 7 bases not matched to a gene. Per the germline V gene, CDR1 is SGHDT and CDR2 is YYEEEE. Findings and caveats of the study: About 6.3% of tumor T cells for alpha chains and approximately 13% for beta chains were estimated to be covered. Mutation tallies in tumors tracked expanded intratumoral alpha and beta TCR counts.

The J gene is TRBJ1-2, the V gene TRBV5-6, with 7 positions matching TRBD1. Here the sequenced sample was lung tumor tissue, taken at surgery. The sequence derives from a female donor with early-stage non-small cell lung cancer. The CDR3 protein is CASSFGVQGNGYTF. The CDR3 DNA is TGTGCCAGCAGCTTTGGGGTACAGGGGAATGGCTACACCTTC.